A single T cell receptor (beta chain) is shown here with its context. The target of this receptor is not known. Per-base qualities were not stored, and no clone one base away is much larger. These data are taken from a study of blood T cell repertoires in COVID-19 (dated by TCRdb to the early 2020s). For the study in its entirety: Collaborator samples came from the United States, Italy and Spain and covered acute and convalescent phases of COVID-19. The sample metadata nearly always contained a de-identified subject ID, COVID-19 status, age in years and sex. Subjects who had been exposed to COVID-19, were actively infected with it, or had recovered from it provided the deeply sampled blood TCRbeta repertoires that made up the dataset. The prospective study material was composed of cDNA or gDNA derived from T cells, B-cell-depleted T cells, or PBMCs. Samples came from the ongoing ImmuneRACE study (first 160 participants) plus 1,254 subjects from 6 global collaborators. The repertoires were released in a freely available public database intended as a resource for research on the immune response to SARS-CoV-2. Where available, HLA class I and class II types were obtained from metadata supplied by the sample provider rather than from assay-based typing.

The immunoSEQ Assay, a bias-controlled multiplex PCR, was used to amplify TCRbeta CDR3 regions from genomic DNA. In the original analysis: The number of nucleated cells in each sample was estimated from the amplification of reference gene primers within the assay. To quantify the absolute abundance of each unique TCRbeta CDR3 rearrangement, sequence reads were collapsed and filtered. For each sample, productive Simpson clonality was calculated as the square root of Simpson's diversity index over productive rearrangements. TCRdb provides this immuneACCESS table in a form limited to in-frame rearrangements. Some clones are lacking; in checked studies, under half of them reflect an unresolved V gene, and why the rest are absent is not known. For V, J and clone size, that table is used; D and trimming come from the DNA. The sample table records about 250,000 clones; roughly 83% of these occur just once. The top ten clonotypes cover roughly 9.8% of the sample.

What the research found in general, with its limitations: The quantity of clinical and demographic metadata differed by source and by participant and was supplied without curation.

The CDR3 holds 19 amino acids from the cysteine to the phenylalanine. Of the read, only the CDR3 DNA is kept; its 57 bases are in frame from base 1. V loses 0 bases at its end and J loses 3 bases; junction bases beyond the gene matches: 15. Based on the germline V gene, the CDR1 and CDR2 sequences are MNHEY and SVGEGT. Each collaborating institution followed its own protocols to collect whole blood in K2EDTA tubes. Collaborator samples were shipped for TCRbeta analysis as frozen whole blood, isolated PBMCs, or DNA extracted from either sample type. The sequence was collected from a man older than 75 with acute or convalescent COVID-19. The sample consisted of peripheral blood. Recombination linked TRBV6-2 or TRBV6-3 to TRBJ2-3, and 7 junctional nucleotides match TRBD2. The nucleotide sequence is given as TGTGCCAGCAGTTACTCCCGCGGGAGCGCCAGGGTCGGGACAGATACGCAGTATTTT. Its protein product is CASSYSRGSARVGTDTQYF.